The next 7 T cell receptor beta chains were all read from a single sample in a study of T-cell reconstitution after alpha-beta-depleted transplantation in children. It was with unique molecular identifiers that the TCRbeta library was prepared. MiXCR was run by TCRdb on the PCR reads, yielding one entry per CDR3 protein. The data contain roughly 500,000 distinct CDR3 sequences, over 9.5% of them seen just once; the ten biggest clones take up around 2%. The sequenced sample was PBMCs, obtained before TCRalphabeta/CD19-depleted stem cell transplant. These TCRs come from a child aged 2 to 10 with inherited bone marrow failure, due to receive a stem cell transplant.

In this sample, this clonotype turned up many times. This rearrangement joins TRBV5-1 to TRBJ2-2, with D tentatively TRBD2 (5 bases). V was trimmed by 1 base and J by 5 bases, leaving 9 bases between them. The CDR3 sequence is 14 residues long. The germline CDR1 and CDR2 sequences are SGHRS and YFSETQ. CDR3 sequence reads: CASSLIPGTGELFF. The CDR3 DNA reads as TGCGCCAGCAGCTTGATTCCGGGAACCGGGGAGCTGTTTTTT.

About this clonotype: A clone one base away is much larger, so this may be a read error. The J gene is TRBJ2-1, the V gene TRBV6-2 or TRBV6-3; 13 bases map to TRBD2. In germline, CDR1 is MNHEY, CDR2 SVGEGT. The V gene end was trimmed by 4 bases and the J gene end by 1 base; junction bases not matched to a gene: 4. There are 17 residues in the CDR3. The CDR3, as DNA: TGTGCCAGCAGTTCCCGGACTAGCGGGAGATCCTACAATGAGCAGTTCTTC. It codes for CASSSRTSGRSYNEQFF.

CDR3 sequence (DNA): TGTGCCAGCGGGAGGCGGGGGAATGAGCAGTTCTTC. Protein: CASGRRGNEQFF. The V call is TRBV6-5, the J call TRBJ2-1; TRBD2 aligns across 7 bases. J gave up 7 bases and V 8 bases, and 5 bases lay outside the gene matches. The CDR3 contains 12 residues. Germline V lookup: CDR1 MNHEY, CDR2 SVGAGI.

CDR3 coding DNA: TGCGCCAGCAGCCGGGGACTAGCGGGAGGGTTCATCGCGAACACCGGGGAGCTGTTTTTT. Protein product: CASSRGLAGGFIANTGELFF. The rearrangement links TRBV5-1 to TRBJ2-2; 16 bases fit TRBD2. Trimming removed 4 bases from V and 0 bases from J; junction bases left unmatched: 9. This CDR3 spans 20 amino acids. CDR1 is SGHRS, CDR2 YFSETQ, per germline.

This clonotype showed up just a few times. The chain employs TRBV5-1 and TRBJ2-1; D not resolved. The CDR3 runs 16 residues. V was pared by 0 bases and J by 5 bases, with 15 bases between. The germline V gene encodes CDR1 SGHRS and CDR2 YFSETQ. In DNA form, the CDR3 reads TGCGCCAGCAGCTTGGGCTCTGATTCGCGAAACAATGAGCAGTTCTTC. Amino acids: CASSLGSDSRNNEQFF.

Note on this clonotype: This may come from a read error, since a much larger clone is one base off. The V gene is TRBV29-1, the J gene TRBJ1-1; D uncertain. This CDR3 is built from 12 residues. The germline V gene encodes CDR1 SQVTM and CDR2 ANQGSEA. The DNA of the CDR3 is TGCAGGGTTGAACAGTTGAACACTGAAGCTTTCTTT. It yields the protein CRVEQLNTEAFF.

This clonotype was detected many times. The chain recombines TRBV28 with TRBJ1-2, with a tentative D call TRBD1 (5 bases). Germline CDR1 and CDR2: MDHEN and SYDVKM. This CDR3 contains 14 residues. Trimming removed 3 bases from V and 3 bases from J, with 11 bases in between. The CDR3 sequence is CASSLAGRYYGYTF. The CDR3 DNA is TGTGCCAGCAGTTTGGCAGGGCGCTACTATGGCTACACCTTC.